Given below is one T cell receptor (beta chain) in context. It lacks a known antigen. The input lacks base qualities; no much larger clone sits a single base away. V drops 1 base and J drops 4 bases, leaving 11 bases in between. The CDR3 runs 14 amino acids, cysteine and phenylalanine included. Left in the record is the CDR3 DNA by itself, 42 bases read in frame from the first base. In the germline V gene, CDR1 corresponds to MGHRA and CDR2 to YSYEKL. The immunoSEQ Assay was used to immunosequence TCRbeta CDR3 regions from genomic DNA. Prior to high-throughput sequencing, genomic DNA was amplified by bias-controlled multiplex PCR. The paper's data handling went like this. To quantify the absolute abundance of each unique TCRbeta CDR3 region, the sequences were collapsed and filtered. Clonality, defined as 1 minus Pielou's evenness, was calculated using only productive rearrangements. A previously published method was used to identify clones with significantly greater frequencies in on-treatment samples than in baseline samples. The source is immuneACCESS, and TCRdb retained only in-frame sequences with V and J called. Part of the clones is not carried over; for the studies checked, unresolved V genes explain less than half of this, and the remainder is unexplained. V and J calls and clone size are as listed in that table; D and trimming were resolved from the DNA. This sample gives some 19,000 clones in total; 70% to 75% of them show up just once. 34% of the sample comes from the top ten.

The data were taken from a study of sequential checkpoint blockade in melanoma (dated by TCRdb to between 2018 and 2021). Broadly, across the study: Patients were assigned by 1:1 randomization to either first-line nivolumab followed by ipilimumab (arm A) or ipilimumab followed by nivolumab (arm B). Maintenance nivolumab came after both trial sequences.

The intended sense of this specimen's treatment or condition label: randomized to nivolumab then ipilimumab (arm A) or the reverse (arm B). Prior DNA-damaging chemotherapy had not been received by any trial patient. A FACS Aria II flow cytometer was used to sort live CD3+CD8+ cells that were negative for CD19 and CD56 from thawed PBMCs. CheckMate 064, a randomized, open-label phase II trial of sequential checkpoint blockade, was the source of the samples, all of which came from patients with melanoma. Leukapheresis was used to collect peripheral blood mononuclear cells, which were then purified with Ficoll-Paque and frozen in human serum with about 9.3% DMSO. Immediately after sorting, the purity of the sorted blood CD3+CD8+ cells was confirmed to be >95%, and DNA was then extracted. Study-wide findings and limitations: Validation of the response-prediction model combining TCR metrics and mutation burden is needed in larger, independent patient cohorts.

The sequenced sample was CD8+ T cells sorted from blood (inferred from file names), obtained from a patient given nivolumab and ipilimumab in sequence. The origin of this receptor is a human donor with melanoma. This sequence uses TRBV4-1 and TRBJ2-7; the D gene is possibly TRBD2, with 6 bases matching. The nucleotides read TGCGCCAGCAGCCAAGTAGAGGGGACTTACGAGCAGTACTTC. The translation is CASSQVEGTYEQYF.